This TCR beta chain was found in a study of control samples from healthy donors and cancer patients (dated by TCRdb to 2020 to 2021). As encoded in the germline V gene, CDR1 is WSHSY while CDR2 is SAAADI. The germline V end is reduced by 8 bases and the J end by 3 bases; junction bases left unmatched: 8. The cysteine opens and the phenylalanine closes a CDR3 of 14 amino acids. This entry keeps only the CDR3 DNA: 42 bases, framed from base 1. This clone was seen a single time. The clone's antigen remains unknown. No base quality information exists; no much larger clone differs at one position. The library came from the immunoSEQ multiplex PCR assay. TCRdb holds this immuneACCESS table with in-frame rearrangements only. Some clones are missing; in checked studies, unresolved V genes explain under half, and the rest has no known cause. A total of roughly 80,000 clones appear in this sample, roughly 89% of them only once. The top ten constitute around 6% of the sample.

Source material: blood. The TCR was taken from a man over 45 in good health. The rearranged segments are TRBV10-2 and TRBJ2-5; the central 8 bases match TRBD2. The DNA reads as follows: TGCGCCAGCGGGGCCGGACTAGCTAAAGAGACCCAGTACTTC. It encodes CASGAGLAKETQYF.